Listed below are T cell receptor beta chains from one sample, sequenced in a study of PD-1 blockade in classical Hodgkin lymphoma. Assay: immunoSEQ multiplex PCR; the TCRdb copy retains only in-frame clones and omits some. Of about 85,000 clones in the sample, 80% to 95% were seen once. The sample here was peripheral blood mononuclear cells (PBMCs), taken before the second cycle of nivolumab. Source of these receptors: a human donor with classical Hodgkin lymphoma. CDR3s leave out the opening cysteine and the closing phenylalanine or tryptophan. Each record gives: J gene, V gene, D gene, CDR3 protein. The D gene is left open where the match is weak.

>TRBJ2-4|TRBV7-9|-
ASALGAGNIQY
>TRBJ1-3|TRBV5-6|-
ASSLPRGEIITGNTIY
>TRBJ2-7|TRBV5-6|TRBD1
ASSLVDRGKYEQY
>TRBJ1-1|TRBV7-2|-
ASSLRWTEAF
>TRBJ2-7|TRBV11-2|-
ASSLVVGAGEQY
>TRBJ2-3|TRBV9|TRBD2
ASSAPGQERTSGSSDTQY
>TRBJ2-1|TRBV29-1|-
SVDVQVDNEQF
>TRBJ2-1|TRBV7-3|-
ASSYYSGGYEQF
>TRBJ2-7|TRBV5-1|TRBD1
ASGQETYEQY
>TRBJ2-1|TRBV5-6|-
ASSPFGQDLAAVQF
>TRBJ2-1|TRBV19|-
ASNDGGRKNEQF
>TRBJ1-2|TRBV2|-
ASREDAPLNYGYT
>TRBJ2-3|TRBV28|-
ASRKVPGADTQY
>TRBJ1-1|TRBV19|-
ASSMGGAWDEAF
>TRBJ2-7|TRBV6-5|TRBD1
ASSGQGIYEQY
>TRBJ2-1|TRBV29-1|-
SVELGALDEQF
>TRBJ2-3|TRBV15|-
ATSRVGDGDTQY
>TRBJ2-3|TRBV27|TRBD2
ASSRGLAGVGGTDTQY